This passage covers 27 T cell receptor beta chains from one sample sequenced in a study of blood T cell repertoires in COVID-19. Libraries were prepared by immunoSEQ multiplex PCR; TCRdb keeps only in-frame clonotypes and omits some of them. The data contain a few hundred thousand clones, 65% to 85% of them singletons. Source material: peripheral blood. The origin of the receptors is a man aged 50-59 years with active or convalescent COVID-19.

The V call is TRBV6-6, the J call TRBJ1-3; 9 bases line up with TRBD1. V was clipped by 6 bases and J by 8 bases; unmatched bases: 8. The V gene's germline CDR1 is MNHNY and CDR2 SVGAGI (reference sequence). The CDR3 totals 14 residues. Written as DNA, the CDR3 is TGTGCCAGCAGGTCACAGGGGGCTCAGGACACCATATATTTT. Encoded protein: CASRSQGAQDTIYF.

The chain links TRBV4-2 to TRBJ2-1; TRBD2 matches 9 bases. Germline trimming cut 1 base from V and 7 bases from J; bases unmatched to any gene: 5. Per germline, CDR1 LGHNA and CDR2 YNFKEQ. The CDR3 consists of 15 residues. The CDR3 DNA reads as TGTGCCAGCAGCCAAGCCAGGACTAGCGCGAATGAGCAGTTCTTC. Translating it yields CASSQARTSANEQFF.

A single count supports this clone. This chain uses TRBV7-9 with TRBJ2-5; D remains ambiguous. Trimming removed 5 bases from V and 1 base from J, with 5 bases in between. Germline V gives CDR1 SEHNR, CDR2 FQNEAQ (reference sequence). This CDR3 spans 12 amino acids. As DNA, the CDR3 is TGTGCCAGCAGCATTATCCAAGAGACCCAGTACTTC. Amino acids: CASSIIQETQYF.

This clone was observed a handful of times. The gene calls are TRBV7-9 and TRBJ2-7, with a tentative D call TRBD2 (5 bases). The CDR3 is 15 residues long. V lost 3 bases and J 3 bases, leaving 15 bases between the germline ends. Germline CDR1 and CDR2: SEHNR and FQNEAQ (reference sequence). CDR3 protein: CASSFHEGDYYEQYF. Here the CDR3 DNA reads TGTGCCAGCAGCTTTCATGAAGGCGACTACTACGAGCAGTACTTC.

The chain employs TRBV4-1 and TRBJ1-1, with D possibly TRBD1 on 5 matching bases. Germline V gene lookup returns CDR1 MGHRA and CDR2 YSYEKL. Trimming took off 1 base at V and 4 bases at J, with 7 bases between the two ends. This CDR3 region has 13 residues. The CDR3 reads CASSQAGVTEAFF. The CDR3 DNA follows: TGCGCCAGCAGCCAAGCGGGGGTCACTGAAGCTTTCTTT.

The rearrangement uses TRBV19 and TRBJ1-1; 10 bases are shared with TRBD1. Germline V CDR1 and CDR2: LNHDA, SQIVND (reference sequence). J was trimmed by 5 bases and V by 6 bases; bases with no gene match: 9. The CDR3 covers 15 residues. DNA for the CDR3: TGTGCCAGTAGGCGGGACAGGGGCGACGGGACTGAAGCTTTCTTT. Its translation is CASRRDRGDGTEAFF.

The rearrangement uses TRBV28 and TRBJ1-2, with 10 bases matching TRBD1. CDR1 is MDHEN, CDR2 SYDVKM, per germline. V dropped 2 bases and J dropped 6; count of bases not matched to a gene: 3. The CDR3 sequence is 14 residues long. The CDR3 coding sequence is TGTGCCAGCAGTTTAGGGACAGGGGACGATGGCTACACCTTC. This gives the protein CASSLGTGDDGYTF.

This clone was detected only once. The J gene is TRBJ1-3, the V gene TRBV4-1; 9 positions agree with TRBD1. Germline CDR1 reads MGHRA; CDR2 reads YSYEKL. CDR3 length: 17 residues. With V trimmed by 4 bases and J by 8 bases, 15 bases remained unmatched. CDR3 nucleotides: TGCGCCAGCAGCCCCTCCCTCGACCGGGACAGGGTATACACCATATATTTT. It translates to CASSPSLDRDRVYTIYF.

This rearrangement joins TRBV5-6 to TRBJ2-2, with 9 bases fitting TRBD1. This CDR3 is 16 amino acids long. Germline loops: CDR1 SGHDT, CDR2 YYEEEE. V lost 4 bases, J lost 3 bases, and 7 bases stayed unmatched. The DNA for the CDR3 is TGTGCCAGCAGCCCGTTGACAGGGGGATACACCGGGGAGCTGTTTTTT. Translated, it gives CASSPLTGGYTGELFF.

The V and J genes are TRBV10-3 and TRBJ2-1; 11 nucleotides line up with TRBD2. The CDR3 contains 16 residues. Looked up from germline, CDR1 is ENHRY and CDR2 is SYGVKD. With 11 bases clipped from V and 2 bases from J, the junction kept 11 bases outside the gene matches. The chain's CDR3 is CAHGAGTSGAYNEQFF. Written as DNA, the CDR3 is TGTGCCCACGGGGCGGGGACTAGCGGCGCCTACAATGAGCAGTTCTTC.

The V gene is TRBV3-1 (or the pseudogene TRBV3-2), the J gene TRBJ2-2, with D uncertain. V dropped 2 bases and J dropped 4 bases, with 8 bases sitting between them. CDR1 is LGHDT and CDR2 is YNNKEL in the germline V gene (reference sequence). CDR3 length: 14 amino acids. CDR3 in DNA: TGTGCCAGCAGCCAACTACTGAGCACCGGGGAGCTGTTTTTT. Its protein product is CASSQLLSTGELFF.

The chain carries TRBV7-9 and TRBJ1-1; no reliable D call. This CDR3 is built from 12 residues. Trimming removed 5 bases from V and 3 bases from J, with 7 bases in between. Per the germline V gene, CDR1 is SEHNR and CDR2 is FQNEAQ (reference sequence). This CDR3 reads CASSMGDTEAFF. The DNA of the CDR3 is TGTGCCAGCAGCATGGGCGACACTGAAGCTTTCTTT.

V gene TRBV3-1 (or the pseudogene TRBV3-2) combines with J gene TRBJ1-4, with 7 bases matching TRBD1. J was trimmed by 7 bases and V by 3 bases; bases with no gene match: 5. This CDR3 has 14 amino acids. CDR1 and CDR2 (germline): LGHDT, YNNKEL (reference sequence). The CDR3 region is CASSQPGGGEKLFF. The CDR3 DNA reads TGTGCCAGCAGCCAGCCAGGGGGAGGTGAAAAACTGTTTTTT.

The V and J genes are TRBV3-1 (or the pseudogene TRBV3-2) and TRBJ2-5, with a weak D call TRBD2 (5 bases). The germline CDR1 and CDR2 sequences are LGHDT and YNNKEL (reference sequence). This CDR3 spans 13 amino acids. V was trimmed by 6 bases and J by 4 bases, leaving 12 bases between them. The CDR3 is CASRMGAVETQYF. The CDR3, as DNA: TGTGCCAGCAGAATGGGAGCGGTAGAGACCCAGTACTTC.

This clone occurred a few times. The chain links TRBV19 to TRBJ1-4; a weak D match, TRBD1 (5 bases). V was trimmed by 6 bases and J by 7 bases, leaving 24 bases between them. The germline CDR1 and CDR2 sequences are LNHDA and SQIVND (reference sequence). The CDR3 is 17 residues long. DNA for the CDR3: TGTGCCAGTAGGTCCGGCAGGGTTCACTATGAAAGTGAAAAACTGTTTTTT. It codes for CASRSGRVHYESEKLFF.

The V call is TRBV4-1, the J call TRBJ1-4, with D hard to call. The ends were cut back, 2 bases at V and 0 bases at J, with 10 bases in the middle. The CDR3 consists of 16 residues. From germline, CDR1 is MGHRA and CDR2 YSYEKL. The CDR3 DNA sequence: TGCGCCAGCAGCCAAATCTTCTCCCCAACTAATGAAAAACTGTTTTTT. This codes for CASSQIFSPTNEKLFF.

This clone came up a few times. The gene calls are TRBV21-1 and TRBJ1-3; TRBD1 is the table's D call and was not checked against the DNA. TRBV21-1 is a listed pseudogene. This CDR3 spans 19 amino acids. CDR3 DNA sequence: TGTGCCAGCAGCAAAGCCTTACAGGGTACAGGACCAGCTGGAAACACCATATATTTT. Translation: CASSKALQGTGPAGNTIYF.

The chain combines TRBV19 with TRBJ1-2; a possible D gene is TRBD1 (6 bases). Germline V gene sequence: CDR1 LNHDA, CDR2 SQIVND (reference sequence). CDR3 size: 14 residues. Trimming cost V 6 bases and J 8 bases, with 19 bases left between them. CDR3 amino acids: CASSPGQSIGGYTF. For the CDR3, the DNA is TGTGCCAGTAGCCCGGGACAATCCATCGGGGGCTACACCTTC.

This clone was seen only once. This rearrangement joins TRBV7-6 to TRBJ2-3, with 7 bases identical to TRBD1. This CDR3 has 15 amino acids. The trim removed 0 bases at V and 0 bases at J, leaving 0 bases unmatched. Germline loops: CDR1 SGHVS, CDR2 FNYEAQ. CDR3 amino acids: CASSLATGSTDTQYF. The CDR3 DNA reads as TGTGCCAGCAGCTTAGCGACAGGGAGCACAGATACGCAGTATTTT.

This clone was seen only a few times. V and J are TRBV4-2 and TRBJ2-1, with 9 bases fitting TRBD2. The V gene's germline CDR1 is LGHNA and CDR2 YNFKEQ. CDR3 size: 18 residues. The V gene end was trimmed by 0 bases and the J gene end by 3 bases; junction bases not matched to a gene: 9. The CDR3 region is CASSQDGTETSGYNEQFF. The DNA of the CDR3 is TGTGCCAGCAGCCAAGATGGGACCGAGACTAGCGGCTACAATGAGCAGTTCTTC.

The chain links TRBV21-1 to TRBJ2-1; the table names TRBD2, a call not compared with the DNA. TRBV21-1 is recorded as a pseudogene. CDR3 length: 14 amino acids. CDR3: CASSTGTSNNEQFF. The DNA of the CDR3 is TGTGCCAGCAGCACCGGGACTAGCAACAATGAGCAGTTCTTC.

The chain combines TRBV6-5 with TRBJ2-3; 10 nucleotides match TRBD2. CDR3 length equals 14 residues. V trimming: 7 bases; J trimming: 5 bases; junction bases outside the gene matches: 6. Germline V gene sequence: CDR1 MNHEY, CDR2 SVGAGI. The CDR3 DNA is TGTGCCAGCAACCCAACTAGCGGGGTAGATACGCAGTATTTT. Translated, it gives CASNPTSGVDTQYF.

The chain uses TRBV19 and TRBJ1-1; the match to TRBD1 covers 9 bases. The germline CDR1 and CDR2 sequences are LNHDA and SQIVND (reference sequence). The V and J ends lost 3 bases and 2 bases, in that order; junction bases with no gene match: 4. The CDR3 length is 15 residues. CDR3 amino acids: CASSITGGINTEAFF. CDR3 nucleotides: TGTGCCAGTAGTATTACAGGGGGCATCAACACTGAAGCTTTCTTT.

The chain is built from TRBV4-1 and TRBJ1-4, with a weak D call TRBD1 (5 bases). The CDR3 length is 16 residues. From germline, CDR1 is MGHRA and CDR2 YSYEKL. Trimming left V 3 bases short and J 0 bases short, with 11 bases between. This CDR3 reads CASSQADRPTNEKLFF. The CDR3 DNA is TGCGCCAGCAGCCAGGCCGACAGACCAACTAATGAAAAACTGTTTTTT.

This clone has a single count. For the CDR3, the DNA is TGTGCCAGCAGAATTCCGGGACAGGGGGCCTTCGAGCAGTACTTC. It specifies CASRIPGQGAFEQYF. This chain connects TRBV28 to TRBJ2-7; 12 bases align to TRBD1. V lost 6 bases and J lost 6; bases outside the gene matches: 9. This CDR3 is built from 15 residues. Germline CDR1 is MDHEN and CDR2 is SYDVKM.

J is TRBJ1-1 and V is TRBV14; D uncertain. Trimming pared 1 base from V and 6 bases from J, leaving 3 bases between. Germline CDR1 is SGHDN and CDR2 is FVKESK. The CDR3 covers 11 residues. The CDR3 reads CASSQAAEAFF. The CDR3 nucleotides are TGTGCCAGCAGCCAAGCCGCTGAAGCTTTCTTT.

The genes are TRBV29-1 and TRBJ1-1, with D perhaps TRBD1 (5 bases). The V gene lost 2 bases and the J gene lost 6 bases, with 10 bases spanning the gap. The CDR3 is 12 residues long. The germline V gene encodes CDR1 SQVTM and CDR2 ANQGSEA. The CDR3 region has the DNA TGCAGCGTTGAATTTGTCAGGGCTGAAGCTTTCTTT. Encoded protein: CSVEFVRAEAFF.